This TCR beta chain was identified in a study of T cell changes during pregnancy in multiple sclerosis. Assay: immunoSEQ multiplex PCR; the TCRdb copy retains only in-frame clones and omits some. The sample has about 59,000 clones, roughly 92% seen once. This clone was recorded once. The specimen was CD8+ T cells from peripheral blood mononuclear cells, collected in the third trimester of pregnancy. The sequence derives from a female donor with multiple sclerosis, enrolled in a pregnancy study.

The chain's CDR3 is CASSAGVVTEAFF. The CDR3 coding sequence is TGTGCCAGCAGCGCAGGGGTAGTCACTGAAGCTTTCTTT. The chain recombines TRBV7-6 with TRBJ1-1, with TRBD1 as a possible D gene (6 bases). CDR1 is SGHVS, CDR2 FNYEAQ, per germline. The CDR3 has 13 amino acids. Trimming stripped 5 bases from V and 4 bases from J, with 11 bases between.